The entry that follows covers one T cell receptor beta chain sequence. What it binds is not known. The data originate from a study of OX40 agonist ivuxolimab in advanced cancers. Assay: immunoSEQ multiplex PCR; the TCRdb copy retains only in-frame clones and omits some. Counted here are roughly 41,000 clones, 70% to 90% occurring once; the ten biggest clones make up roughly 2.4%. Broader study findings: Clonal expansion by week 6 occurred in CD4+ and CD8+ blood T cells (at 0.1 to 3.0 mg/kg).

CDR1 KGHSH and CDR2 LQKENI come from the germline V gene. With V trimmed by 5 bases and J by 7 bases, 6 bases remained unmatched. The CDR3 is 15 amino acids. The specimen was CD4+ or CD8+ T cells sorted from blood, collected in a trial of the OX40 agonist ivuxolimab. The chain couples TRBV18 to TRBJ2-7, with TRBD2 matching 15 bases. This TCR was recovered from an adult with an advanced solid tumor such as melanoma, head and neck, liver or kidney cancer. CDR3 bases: TGTGCCAGCTCATCGGGACTAGCGGGGGGAGGTGAGCAGTACTTC. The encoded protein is CASSSGLAGGGEQYF.